These 30 T cell receptor beta chains were all obtained from the same sample, sequenced in a study of blood T cell repertoires in COVID-19. Here immunoSEQ multiplex PCR was the method, and the copy in TCRdb shows in-frame clones only, minus some. The table lists under 250,000 clones, 75% to 85% of them singletons. The sequencing sample was made of peripheral blood. The receptors shown here come from a woman between 65 and 79 years old with COVID-19, enrolled during active disease.

The sample holds a few counts of this clone. This chain connects TRBV5-1 to TRBJ2-1, with TRBD2 as a possible D gene (6 bases). Deletions cut 3 bases from V and 8 bases from J, with 18 bases between. CDR3 size: 15 residues. The V gene's germline CDR1 is SGHRS and CDR2 YFSETQ. The chain's CDR3 is CASSSAGGPQDEQFF. In DNA, the CDR3 is TGCGCCAGCAGCTCCGCCGGGGGACCTCAGGATGAGCAGTTCTTC. Full variable domain (remainder filled in from reference TRBV5-1 and TRBJ2-1): KAGVTQTPRYLIKTRGQQVTLSCSPISGHRSVSWYQQTPGQGLQFLFEYFSETQRNKGNFPGRFSGRQFSNSRSEMNVSTLELGDSALYLCASSSAGGPQDEQFFGPGTRLTVL.

A single count supports this clone. The chain combines TRBV6-5 with TRBJ1-6; possible D gene TRBD1, 6 bases. The CDR3 length is 12 residues. Trimming removed 6 bases at V and 17 bases at J, with 17 bases between. Germline V CDR1 and CDR2: MNHEY, SVGAGI. Here the CDR3 DNA reads TGTGCCAGCAGGCAACAGGGTGTCGAATTCCACTTT. Amino acids: CASRQQGVEFHF.

This clone was detected only once. The genes are TRBV6-5 and TRBJ2-7, with 9 nucleotides matching TRBD1. The CDR3 loop spans 16 amino acids. Germline CDR1 MNHEY, CDR2 SVGAGI. Germline trimming cut 2 bases from V and 3 bases from J; bases unmatched to any gene: 8. CDR3 DNA: TGTGCCAGCAGTTACACTACACCGGGACAGGGCTACGAGCAGTACTTC. Amino acid sequence: CASSYTTPGQGYEQYF.

The chain uses TRBV27 and TRBJ1-5, with a tentative D call TRBD1 (5 bases). This CDR3 region has 19 residues. With 6 bases removed from V and 0 bases from J, the gap between germline ends came to 24 bases. The V gene's germline CDR1 is MNHEY and CDR2 SMNVEV (reference sequence). The CDR3 loop reads CASRTRDYQSAFSNQPQHF. CDR3 DNA sequence: TGTGCCAGCAGAACCCGGGACTATCAGAGTGCCTTTAGCAATCAGCCCCAGCATTTT.

This chain joins TRBV30 and TRBJ2-4; TRBD2 matches 7 bases. The junction had 14 bases not matched to a gene; V was cut back by 0 bases and J by 9 bases. This CDR3 contains 16 residues. Germline CDR1 reads GTSNPN; CDR2 reads SVGIG (reference sequence). CDR3 nucleotide sequence: TGTGCCTGGAGTGTAGCGGGTACCGTTTGGGAGGGCATTCAGTACTTC. Its protein product is CAWSVAGTVWEGIQYF.

The rearrangement uses TRBV7-2 and TRBJ2-5, with TRBD2 matching 9 bases. The CDR3 length is 15 residues. From germline, CDR1 is SGHTA and CDR2 FQGNSA. Trimming took 5 bases from V and 4 from J; bases not matched to a gene: 8. The CDR3 protein is CASSPNTAGGETQYF. CDR3 DNA sequence: TGTGCCAGCAGCCCTAATACAGCGGGAGGAGAGACCCAGTACTTC. The whole variable domain, remainder taken from reference TRBV7-2 and TRBJ2-5, is GAGVSQSPSNKVTEKGKDVELRCDPISGHTALYWYRQSLGQGLEFLIYFQGNSAPDKSGLPSDRFSAERTGGSVSTLTIQRTQQEDSAVYLCASSPNTAGGETQYFGPGTRLLVL.

The gene calls are TRBV7-2 and TRBJ2-3; 7 bases align to TRBD1. The CDR3 is 16 residues long. The V gene's germline CDR1 is SGHTA and CDR2 FQGNSA. V shed 5 bases, J shed 3 bases, and the junction held 11 bases outside the gene matches. The CDR3 spells CASSPVGTVGTDTQYF. The CDR3, as DNA: TGTGCCAGCAGCCCAGTCGGGACAGTCGGTACAGATACGCAGTATTTT.

This clone was observed many times. The CDR3 is CASSLPRDTTYGYTF. The CDR3 DNA follows: TGTGCCAGCAGCTTACCTCGGGACACGACCTATGGCTACACCTTC. This sequence joins TRBV11-2 and TRBJ1-2; possibly TRBD1 for D (6 bases). V was shortened by 2 bases and J by 4 bases, with 14 bases between the two germline ends. CDR1 is SGHAT, CDR2 FQNNGV, per germline. The CDR3 runs to 15 residues.

This clone showed up just a few times. The J gene is TRBJ2-5, the V gene TRBV18; D remains ambiguous. V was shortened by 3 bases and J by 0 bases, with 5 bases between the two germline ends. The CDR3 sequence is 13 residues long. CDR1 is KGHSH and CDR2 is LQKENI in the germline V gene. The CDR3 DNA reads as TGTGCCAGCTCACCGCAGTACCAAGAGACCCAGTACTTC. Encoded protein: CASSPQYQETQYF.

This clone was detected a few times. The CDR3 spells CASSRRTGYNSPLHF. The CDR3 DNA is TGTGCCAGCAGCCGAAGGACAGGGTACAATTCACCCCTCCACTTT. This chain joins TRBV5-6 and TRBJ1-6; 8 positions agree with TRBD1. This CDR3 contains 15 residues. J gave up 7 bases and V 4 bases, and 7 bases lay outside the gene matches. CDR1 is SGHDT, CDR2 YYEEEE, per germline.

The V and J genes are TRBV2 and TRBJ2-7, with D possibly matching TRBD1 (6 bases). This CDR3 region has 14 residues. Germline values: CDR1 SNHLY, CDR2 FYNNEI. The V and J ends lost 4 bases and 0 bases respectively, with 10 bases between them. This CDR3 reads CASSAGTLSYEQYF. The CDR3 bases are TGTGCCAGCAGTGCAGGGACACTCTCCTACGAGCAGTACTTC.

The chain has TRBV6-4 and TRBJ2-7, with TRBD1 as a possible D gene (5 bases). Deletions cut 2 bases from V and 3 bases from J, with 11 bases between. The CDR3 is 14 amino acids. Germline CDR1 reads MRHNA; CDR2 reads SNTAGT. CDR3 loop: CASSDLGPIYEQYF. The CDR3 region has the DNA TGTGCCAGCAGTGACCTGGGGCCCATCTACGAGCAGTACTTC.

The chain recombines TRBV19 with TRBJ2-1; 7 nucleotides agree with TRBD2. V trimming: 7 bases; J trimming: 12 bases; junction bases outside the gene matches: 12. This CDR3 is built from 13 residues. Germline loops: CDR1 LNHDA, CDR2 SQIVND (reference sequence). The CDR3 reads CASNGGSGWRQFF. The DNA of the CDR3 is TGTGCCAGTAATGGCGGGAGCGGGTGGCGGCAGTTCTTC.

The V call is TRBV14, the J call TRBJ2-1; D is ambiguous. CDR1 and CDR2 (germline): SGHDN, FVKESK. This CDR3 has 14 amino acids. Trimming stripped 0 bases from V and 7 bases from J, with 10 bases between. The CDR3 is CASSQDLVGNEQFF. The CDR3 nucleotides are TGTGCCAGCAGCCAAGATCTGGTCGGGAATGAGCAGTTCTTC.

This chain uses TRBV4-3 with TRBJ2-1, with 9 bases that match TRBD2. Germline CDR1 is LGHNA and CDR2 is YSLEER. The CDR3 covers 16 residues. With 2 bases clipped from V and 2 bases from J, the junction kept 4 bases outside the gene matches. Written as DNA, the CDR3 is TGCGCCAGCAGCCAACTAGCGGGAACGGCCTACAATGAGCAGTTCTTC. Encoded protein: CASSQLAGTAYNEQFF.

This clone was picked up a small number of times. The chain carries TRBV7-2 and TRBJ1-1; no clear D gene. V dropped 5 bases and J dropped 1 base, with 17 bases sitting between them. The CDR3 loop spans 16 amino acids. Germline V gives CDR1 SGHTA, CDR2 FQGNSA. The CDR3 here is CASSAGGSSGNTEAFF. The DNA for the CDR3 is TGTGCCAGCAGCGCGGGTGGCAGTAGTGGGAACACTGAAGCTTTCTTT.

The genes are TRBV5-4 and TRBJ2-1, with TRBD1 identical over 10 bases. Germline loops: CDR1 SGHNT, CDR2 YYREEE (reference sequence). The CDR3 length is 15 residues. The V gene end was trimmed by 2 bases and the J gene end by 9 bases; junction bases not matched to a gene: 8. CDR3 in DNA: TGTGCCAGCAGCTTAAGGACAGGGGGGTTGGGTGAGCAGTTCTTC. Translating it yields CASSLRTGGLGEQFF.

This chain connects TRBV6-1 to TRBJ2-2, with D perhaps matching TRBD1 (5 bases). Germline CDR1 and CDR2: MNHNS and SASEGT. The CDR3 is 15 residues long. V shed 7 bases and J shed 3 bases, with 15 bases lying between them. For the CDR3, the DNA is TGTGCCAGCAATCCAGGACAAACGGACACCGGGGAGCTGTTTTTT. Its protein product is CASNPGQTDTGELFF.

The gene calls are TRBV7-9 and TRBJ1-2; 8 bases agree with TRBD1. Unmatched junction bases numbered 1, after V lost 1 base and J lost 0 bases. There are 15 residues in the CDR3. Germline CDR1 reads SEHNR; CDR2 reads FQNEAQ (reference sequence). The CDR3 protein is CASSLETGANYGYTF. The CDR3 bases are TGTGCCAGCAGCTTAGAGACAGGGGCTAACTATGGCTACACCTTC. Using reference TRBV7-9 and TRBJ1-2 for the parts outside the CDR3, the full variable domain is DTGVSQNPRHKITKRGQNVTFRCDPISEHNRLYWYRQTLGQGPEFLTYFQNEAQLEKSRLLSDRFSAERPKGSFSTLEIQRTEQGDSAMYLCASSLETGANYGYTFGSGTRLTVV.

V is TRBV21-1 and J is TRBJ2-3; the D call of TRBD2 is as the table states it, not checked on the DNA. TRBV21-1 is a pseudogene. This CDR3 is built from 13 residues. The CDR3: CATLIRGTDTQYF. Written as DNA, the CDR3 is TGTGCCACTTTGATTCGGGGCACAGATACGCAGTATTTT.

The chain combines TRBV6-5 with TRBJ1-1; possible D gene TRBD1, 6 bases. The germline gives CDR1 MNHEY, CDR2 SVGAGI. V was clipped by 8 bases and J by 1 base, with 11 bases between them. The CDR3 contains 13 residues. The CDR3 sequence: CASGRGQNTEAFF. The CDR3, as DNA: TGTGCCAGCGGACGGGGACAGAACACTGAAGCTTTCTTT.

The chain uses TRBV7-3 and TRBJ2-1, with TRBD2 matching 10 bases. Germline V gives CDR1 SGHTA, CDR2 FQGTGA. V was clipped by 5 bases and J by 9 bases; unmatched bases: 4. This CDR3 is 13 amino acids long. CDR3 loop: CASSPLAGVEQFF. The CDR3 DNA is TGTGCCAGCAGCCCCCTAGCGGGAGTTGAGCAGTTCTTC.

This chain uses TRBV19 with TRBJ2-7, with 11 bases fitting TRBD1. Germline V gene lookup returns CDR1 LNHDA and CDR2 SQIVND (reference sequence). This CDR3 spans 16 amino acids. V shed 4 bases, J shed 5 bases, and the junction held 10 bases outside the gene matches. CDR3 sequence (DNA): TGTGCCAGTAGTACCCTACCAAGGACAGGGGGCAACGAGCAGTACTTC. This sequence encodes CASSTLPRTGGNEQYF.

The gene calls are TRBV6-2 or TRBV6-3 and TRBJ2-2, with 7 bases fitting TRBD2. The CDR3 has 18 amino acids. The J segment lost 3 bases and the V segment lost 0 bases, leaving 10 bases of the junction unmatched. Looked up from germline, CDR1 is MNHEY and CDR2 is SVGEGT. The CDR3 here is CASSYSILAGEDTGELFF. DNA for the CDR3: TGTGCCAGCAGTTACTCGATACTTGCGGGAGAGGACACCGGGGAGCTGTTTTTT.

V usage is TRBV5-3 and J usage is TRBJ1-2, with D unclear. TRBV5-3 qualifies as an ORF whose function is uncertain. The V end lost 4 bases, the J end lost 2 bases, and 9 bases lay between the germline ends. This CDR3 has 13 amino acids. The DNA for the CDR3 is TGTGCCAGAAGCCCCGACATGAACTATGGCTACACCTTC. Translating it yields CARSPDMNYGYTF.

Only a few counts were recorded for this clone. V gene TRBV24-1 combines with J gene TRBJ2-7; 13 bases match TRBD2. Germline V gene data show CDR1 as KGHDR and CDR2 as SFDVKD. V shed 9 bases, J shed 6 bases, and the junction held 4 bases outside the gene matches. The CDR3 is 13 amino acids. The DNA of the CDR3 is TGTGCCACCCAACTAGCGGGAGGGCGCGAGCAGTACTTC. It translates to CATQLAGGREQYF.

This chain connects TRBV9 to TRBJ2-1; 8 bases match TRBD2. This CDR3 has 15 residues. Losses at the gene ends were 0 bases for V and 8 bases for J; bases not matched to a gene: 7. Germline CDR1 and CDR2: SGDLS and YYNGEE. The CDR3 reads CASSVDQREFYEQFF. The DNA for the CDR3 is TGTGCCAGCAGCGTAGACCAGCGGGAGTTCTATGAGCAGTTCTTC.

The chain employs TRBV28 and TRBJ2-7; D remains unclear. Germline V gene lookup returns CDR1 MDHEN and CDR2 SYDVKM. This CDR3 is built from 13 residues. Trimming shortened V by 5 bases and J by 6 bases, and 14 bases separated the two germline ends. The CDR3 region is CASSISQLPEQYF. Here the CDR3 DNA reads TGTGCCAGCAGTATATCACAGCTGCCCGAGCAGTACTTC. Supplemented by reference TRBV28 and TRBJ2-7, the full variable domain reads DVKVTQSSRYLVKRTGEKVFLECVQDMDHENMFWYRQDPGLGLRLIYFSYDVKMKEKGDIPEGYSVSREKKERFSLILESASTNQTSMYLCASSISQLPEQYFGPGTRLTVT.

The chain couples TRBV30 to TRBJ1-2; TRBD1 agrees at 7 bases. From germline, CDR1 is GTSNPN and CDR2 SVGIG (reference sequence). The CDR3 consists of 15 residues. The V and J ends lost 1 base and 4 bases, in that order; junction bases with no gene match: 9. CDR3 nucleotide sequence: TGTGCCTGGAGTGGGGGAGGACAGGTCCTCTATGGCTACACCTTC. Protein: CAWSGGGQVLYGYTF.

The rearrangement joins TRBV21-1 to TRBJ1-4; the table's TRBD1 call for D was not verified on the DNA. TRBV21-1 is reported as a pseudogene. CDR3 size: 15 residues. CDR3 DNA sequence: TGTGCCAGCAGCAAAGCGGGCAAGGGGTGGGAAAAACTGTTTTTT. As protein: CASSKAGKGWEKLFF.